These T cell receptor beta chains were read from a single sample in a study of cytomegalovirus exposure and HLA in healthy donors. Here immunoSEQ multiplex PCR was the method, and the copy in TCRdb shows in-frame clones only, minus some. The sample yields about 220,000 clones, 65% to 75% seen once. Material: PBMCs. These receptors were obtained from a woman aged 30 to 39 in good health and CMV-seronegative. Each CDR3 is given with its conserved first and last residue. D genes are given only for firm matches. Not every row has a clone size; where given, it reads once, few, many or a size class.

D	size	V	J	DNA	CDR3
.	.	TRBV6-6	TRBJ1-1	TGTGCCAGCAGTATAAAACAGGGAAGAGACACTGAAGCTTTCTTT	CASSIKQGRDTEAFF
.	once	TRBV18	TRBJ2-2	TGTGCCAGCTCACCCACACAAGCGGTGACCGGGGAGCTGTTTTTT	CASSPTQAVTGELFF
.	.	TRBV4-1	TRBJ1-2	TGCGCCAGCAGCCAACCGACCAGCCAGGACTATGGCTACACCTTC	CASSQPTSQDYGYTF
TRBD1	.	TRBV6-1	TRBJ2-7	TGTGCCAGCAGTTATGTGACAGGGACAGACGAGCAGTACTTC	CASSYVTGTDEQYF
TRBD2	.	TRBV6-1	TRBJ2-3	TGTGCCAGCAGTGAAGATATTTTCGTTTTGGCGGGAGTACCGGATTTT	CASSEDIFVLAGVPDF
.	few	TRBV15	TRBJ2-3	TGTGCCACCAGCCTCAGGTCGGCAGATACGCAGTATTTT	CATSLRSADTQYF
.	.	TRBV15	TRBJ1-6	TGTGCCACCAGCAGTCACCGGGGAGTTAATTCACCCCTCCACTTT	CATSSHRGVNSPLHF
.	.	TRBV30	TRBJ2-5	TGTGCCTGGAGTGAGGACAGTCTTCAAGAGACCCAGTACTTC	CAWSEDSLQETQYF
.	.	TRBV7-2	TRBJ1-4	TGTGCCAGCAGCTTAGAACCGGGTCTGATGGAAAAACTGTTTTTT	CASSLEPGLMEKLFF
TRBD1	.	TRBV10-3	TRBJ1-1	TGTGCCGCCTCCGCGACAGGGGTGGGGAACACTGAAGCTTTCTTT	CAASATGVGNTEAFF
TRBD1	.	TRBV18	TRBJ2-5	TGTGCCAGCTCACAACTGGACAGGGGAGAGACCCAGTACTTC	CASSQLDRGETQYF
.	.	TRBV10-2	TRBJ1-1	TGCGCCAGCTTAGGAGGAATGACTGAAGCTTTCTTT	CASLGGMTEAFF
.	.	TRBV27	TRBJ2-3	TGTGCCAGCAGGGAACAGGGAGATACGCAGTATTTT	CASREQGDTQYF
.	.	TRBV5-1	TRBJ2-3	TGCGCCAGCAGCTTTAGGGAGGGGGCAGATACGCAGTATTTT	CASSFREGADTQYF
TRBD1	.	TRBV6-1	TRBJ1-1	TGTGCCAGCACCCGAAAGGAGGGGGCAACCACTGAAGCTTTCTTT	CASTRKEGATTEAFF
.	.	TRBV29-1	TRBJ2-3	TGCAGCGTTGAAGATGACGGGGAGTCCACAGATACGCAGTATTTT	CSVEDDGESTDTQYF
TRBD2	.	TRBV18	TRBJ2-5	TGTGCCAGCTCTCTTAGCGGGAGGGCCCGACAAGAGACCCAGTACTTC	CASSLSGRARQETQYF
.	.	TRBV6-1	TRBJ2-2	TGTGCCAGCATCATAGGGGTGAACACCGGGGAGCTGTTTTTT	CASIIGVNTGELFF
.	.	TRBV30	TRBJ2-7	TGTGCCTGGGGGCCCGAAGACGAGCAGTACTTC	CAWGPEDEQYF
.	.	TRBV5-6	TRBJ2-1	TGTGCCAGCAGCTTGGTTCCCCCGGGAAGGGACAATGAGCAGTTCTTC	CASSLVPPGRDNEQFF
TRBD1	once	TRBV7-8	TRBJ2-7	TGTGCCAGCAGCTTAGACCTCTTTGGGACAGGGAAATCCTACGAGCAGTACTTC	CASSLDLFGTGKSYEQYF
TRBD1	.	TRBV16	TRBJ1-2	TGTGCCAGCAGCCCCTCCGGGGACAGGGATAATGGCTACACCTTC	CASSPSGDRDNGYTF
TRBD1	.	TRBV2	TRBJ1-1	TGTGCCAGCAGTGAACAGGGGGCCACTGAAGCTTTCTTT	CASSEQGATEAFF
.	.	TRBV30	TRBJ1-3	TGTGCCTGGAGCTCATCCGGGACTTACTCTGGAAACACCATATATTTT	CAWSSSGTYSGNTIYF
TRBD1	few	TRBV9	TRBJ1-1	TGTGCCAGCAGCGCCCTAACAGGGGGCACTGAAGCTTTCTTT	CASSALTGGTEAFF
TRBD2	.	TRBV29-1	TRBJ2-1	TGCAGCGTTGTAGACTCGGGACTAGCGGAGTTCTTC	CSVVDSGLAEFF
TRBD1	few	TRBV2	TRBJ1-2	TGTGCCAGCACCGTGGACAGGGAGGATGGCTACACCTTC	CASTVDREDGYTF
.	.	TRBV2	TRBJ1-3	TGTGCCAGCAGTGATGGCAGGTTAGGTCCCTCTGGAAACACCATATATTTT	CASSDGRLGPSGNTIYF
.	.	TRBV6-5	TRBJ2-3	TGTGCCAGCAGAGTCATCCGGGGAGTCGAGACGCAGTATTTT	CASRVIRGVETQYF
.	.	TRBV13	TRBJ2-1	TGTGCCAGCACCCTGACCCGGGGGACCGCAGCCTACAATGAGCAGTTCTTC	CASTLTRGTAAYNEQFF
TRBD1	.	TRBV18	TRBJ1-1	TGTGCCAGCTCACCCCGACAGGGGATCTCAGCTGAAGCTTTCTTT	CASSPRQGISAEAFF
TRBD2	few	TRBV6-1	TRBJ2-1	TGTGCCAGCAGACTAGCGGGGAGCTCCTACAATGAGCAGCTCTTC	CASRLAGSSYNEQLF
TRBD1	.	TRBV9	TRBJ1-6	TGTGCCAGCAGCGTAGGTCCGGACAGGGGTAATTCACCCCTCCACTTT	CASSVGPDRGNSPLHF
.	few	TRBV19	TRBJ1-2	TGTGCCAGTAGTCCTCAGGGGTTCTATGGCTACACCTTC	CASSPQGFYGYTF
TRBD1	.	TRBV6-5	TRBJ2-1	TGTGCCAGCAGTTCTGGACAGGCTAGCTACAATGAGCAGTTCTTC	CASSSGQASYNEQFF
.	.	TRBV11-2	TRBJ2-5	TGTGCCAGCAGCCACGGGGACATCCAAGAGACCCAGTACTTC	CASSHGDIQETQYF
.	.	TRBV5-1	TRBJ1-4	TGCGCCAGCACTGCGGGCGCCGATGAAAAACTGTTTTTT	CASTAGADEKLFF
.	.	TRBV5-3	TRBJ2-5	TGTGCCAGAAGCTCAGGACAGACCCAACAAGAGGCCCAGTACTTC	CARSSGQTQQEAQYF
.	.	TRBV4-2	TRBJ2-2	TGTGCCAGCAGCCACGGACAGCAGAACACCGGGGAGCTGTTTTTT	CASSHGQQNTGELFF
.	.	TRBV5-4	TRBJ1-4	TGTGCCAGCAGCTTGGTACGGGCAACTAATGAAAAACTGTTTTTT	CASSLVRATNEKLFF
TRBD2	once	TRBV5-1	TRBJ2-3	TGCGCCAGCAGCTTGCTAGCGGGAGCTAGCACAGATACGCAGTATTTT	CASSLLAGASTDTQYF
TRBD1	.	TRBV5-6	TRBJ2-3	TGTGCCAGCAGCGCCCAGGACAGGGTAGCTAGCACAGATACGCAGTATTTT	CASSAQDRVASTDTQYF
TRBD1	.	TRBV11-3	TRBJ2-3	TGTGCCAGCAGCCCAGGGGGAGATACGCAGTATTTT	CASSPGGDTQYF
.	.	TRBV2	TRBJ1-5	TGTGCCAGCAGCCTGACCAATCGGTTCCAGGAAGTCCTTCAGCCCCAGCATTTT	CASSLTNRFQEVLQPQHF
TRBD2	once	TRBV6-1	TRBJ2-1	TGTGCCAGCAGTCGAGCGGGAGGGCCGGTAAGGCAGTTCTTC	CASSRAGGPVRQFF
.	few	TRBV4-2	TRBJ2-7	TGTGCCAGCAGCCACCCCGAGACAGGCACTGAGCAGTACTTC	CASSHPETGTEQYF
TRBD1	.	TRBV6-1	TRBJ2-6	TGTGCCAGCACTGACAGGGGATATGGGGCCAACGTCCTGACTTTC	CASTDRGYGANVLTF
.	.	TRBV14	TRBJ2-2	TGTGCCAGCAGCCGGGACAAGATCACCGGGGAGCTGTTTTTT	CASSRDKITGELFF
.	.	TRBV29-1	TRBJ2-1	TGCAGCGTTGAGTGGCGGGCCGGGTACGATGAGCAGTTCTTC	CSVEWRAGYDEQFF
TRBD1	.	TRBV7-9	TRBJ2-2	TGTTCCAGCAGCAGGGACAGGGTGAGGGTCGGACCCGGGGAGCTGTTTTTT	CSSSRDRVRVGPGELFF
.	.	TRBV11-2	TRBJ1-4	TGTGCCAGCAGCTACTCGAGGCCCTCAGTGAATGAAAAACTGTTTTTT	CASSYSRPSVNEKLFF
.	.	TRBV5-1	TRBJ1-2	TGCGCCAGCAGCTTGGATGTAGCCACTAACTATGGCTACACCTTC	CASSLDVATNYGYTF
TRBD2	.	TRBV19	TRBJ2-1	TGTGCCAGTAGTCTCGTAGCGGGAGGGGATGAGCAGTTCTTC	CASSLVAGGDEQFF
TRBD1	.	TRBV6-5	TRBJ2-7	TGTGCCAGCAACTTTGACCGGGACAGGGGCTACGAGCAGTACTTC	CASNFDRDRGYEQYF
.	.	TRBV7-8	TRBJ1-3	TGTGCCTCCAGGGGCCCTGGAAACACCATATATTTT	CASRGPGNTIYF
.	few	TRBV19	TRBJ2-1	TGTGCCAGTAGTATCGGTCACAATGAGCAGTTCTTC	CASSIGHNEQFF
TRBD2	once	TRBV7-8	TRBJ2-5	TGTGCCAGCAGCGTGGGACTAGGAGAGACCCAGTACTTC	CASSVGLGETQYF
.	once	TRBV7-9	TRBJ2-7	TGTGCCAGCAGCACAACTAGGATTAATGCAGACGAGCAGTACTTC	CASSTTRINADEQYF
.	.	TRBV6-5	TRBJ1-1	TGTGCCAGCAGGACATTAGGGGGTCTTTCTGAAGCTTTCTTT	CASRTLGGLSEAFF
.	once	TRBV27	TRBJ1-5	TGTGCCAGCAGTTTGCAGTCCAATCAGCCCCAGCATTTT	CASSLQSNQPQHF